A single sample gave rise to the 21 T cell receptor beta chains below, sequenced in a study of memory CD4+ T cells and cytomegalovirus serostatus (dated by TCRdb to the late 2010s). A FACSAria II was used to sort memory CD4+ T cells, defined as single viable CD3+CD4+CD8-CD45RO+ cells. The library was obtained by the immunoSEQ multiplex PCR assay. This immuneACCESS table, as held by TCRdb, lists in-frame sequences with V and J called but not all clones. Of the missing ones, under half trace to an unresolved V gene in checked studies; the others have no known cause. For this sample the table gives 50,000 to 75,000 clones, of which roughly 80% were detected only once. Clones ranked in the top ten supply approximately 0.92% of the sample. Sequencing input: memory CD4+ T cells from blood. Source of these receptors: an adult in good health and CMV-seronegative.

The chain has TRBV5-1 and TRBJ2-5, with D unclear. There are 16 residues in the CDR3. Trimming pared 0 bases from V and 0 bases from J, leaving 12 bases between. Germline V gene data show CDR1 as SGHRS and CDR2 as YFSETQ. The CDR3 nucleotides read TGCGCCAGCAGCTTGGATCCGGTGGAACACCAAGAGACCCAGTACTTC. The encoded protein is CASSLDPVEHQETQYF.

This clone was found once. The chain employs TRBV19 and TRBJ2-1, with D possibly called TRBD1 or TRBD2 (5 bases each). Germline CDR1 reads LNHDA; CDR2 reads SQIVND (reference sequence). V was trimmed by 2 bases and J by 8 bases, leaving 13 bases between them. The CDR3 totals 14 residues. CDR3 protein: CASSIPGSSDEQFF. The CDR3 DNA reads TGTGCCAGTAGTATACCAGGGAGTTCGGATGAGCAGTTCTTC.

The CDR3 region is CASSRSNSEKLFF. The CDR3 DNA follows: TGTGCCAGCAGCCGCAGCAACAGTGAAAAACTGTTTTTT. The V and J genes are TRBV11-2 and TRBJ1-4; D not certain. The CDR3 totals 13 residues. Germline CDR1 is SGHAT and CDR2 is FQNNGV. Trimming pared 5 bases from V and 7 bases from J, leaving 11 bases between.

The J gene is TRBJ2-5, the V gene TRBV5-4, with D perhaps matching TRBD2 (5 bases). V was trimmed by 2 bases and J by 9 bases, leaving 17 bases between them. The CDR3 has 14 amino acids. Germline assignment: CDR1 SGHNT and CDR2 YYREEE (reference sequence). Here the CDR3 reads CASSLESRGSAQYF. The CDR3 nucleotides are TGTGCCAGCAGCTTAGAGTCCCGCGGTAGCGCCCAGTACTTC.

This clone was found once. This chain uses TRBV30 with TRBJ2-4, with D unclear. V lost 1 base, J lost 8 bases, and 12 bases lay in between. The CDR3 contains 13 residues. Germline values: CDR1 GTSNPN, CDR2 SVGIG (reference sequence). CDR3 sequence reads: CAWSGSVMHIQYF. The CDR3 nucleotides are TGTGCCTGGAGTGGCTCCGTAATGCACATTCAGTACTTC.

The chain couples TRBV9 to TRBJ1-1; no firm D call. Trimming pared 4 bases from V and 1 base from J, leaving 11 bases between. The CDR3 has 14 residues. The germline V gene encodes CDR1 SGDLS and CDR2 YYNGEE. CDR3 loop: CASSTLTENTEAFF. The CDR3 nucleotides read TGTGCCAGCAGCACCCTAACGGAGAACACTGAAGCTTTCTTT.

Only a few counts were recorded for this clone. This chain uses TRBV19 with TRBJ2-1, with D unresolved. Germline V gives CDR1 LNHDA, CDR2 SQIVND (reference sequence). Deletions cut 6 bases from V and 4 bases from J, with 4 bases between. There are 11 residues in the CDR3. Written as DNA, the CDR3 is TGTGCCAGTAGCCGATACAATGAGCAGTTCTTC. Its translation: CASSRYNEQFF. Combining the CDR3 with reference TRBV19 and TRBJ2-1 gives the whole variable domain DGGITQSPKYLFRKEGQNVTLSCEQNLNHDAMYWYRQDPGQGLRLIYYSQIVNDFQKGDIAEGYSVSREKKESFPLTVTSAQKNPTAFYLCASSRYNEQFFGPGTRLTVL.

The CDR3 loop reads CASSEAWREENIQYF. In DNA, the CDR3 is TGTGCCAGCAGTGAAGCTTGGCGGGAAGAAAACATTCAGTACTTC. V is TRBV2 and J is TRBJ2-4; a possible D gene is TRBD2 (6 bases). The V end lost 0 bases, the J end lost 5 bases, and 11 bases lay between the germline ends. The germline gives CDR1 SNHLY, CDR2 FYNNEI. This CDR3 is 15 amino acids long. The full variable domain, rest sourced from reference TRBV2 and TRBJ2-4, is EPEVTQTPSHQVTQMGQEVILRCVPISNHLYFYWYRQILGQKVEFLVSFYNNEISEKSEIFDDQFSVERPDGSNFTLKIRSTKLEDSAMYFCASSEAWREENIQYFGAGTRLSVL.

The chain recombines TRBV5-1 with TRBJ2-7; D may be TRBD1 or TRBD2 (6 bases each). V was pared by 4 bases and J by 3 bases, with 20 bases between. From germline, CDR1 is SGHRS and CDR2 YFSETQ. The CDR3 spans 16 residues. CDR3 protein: CASSHWGAGTGYEQYF. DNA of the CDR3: TGCGCCAGCAGCCACTGGGGGGCAGGTACCGGCTACGAGCAGTACTTC.

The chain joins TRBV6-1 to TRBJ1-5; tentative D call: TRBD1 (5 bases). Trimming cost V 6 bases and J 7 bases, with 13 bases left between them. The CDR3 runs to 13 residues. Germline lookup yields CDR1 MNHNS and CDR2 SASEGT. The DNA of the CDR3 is TGTGCCAGCAGGGCGGCCGGGGGACAGCCCCAGCATTTT. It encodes CASRAAGGQPQHF.

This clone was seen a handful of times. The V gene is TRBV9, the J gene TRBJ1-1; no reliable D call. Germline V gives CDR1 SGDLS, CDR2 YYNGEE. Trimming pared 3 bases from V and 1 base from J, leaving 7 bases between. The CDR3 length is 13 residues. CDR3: CASSADWNTEAFF. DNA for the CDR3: TGTGCCAGCAGCGCCGACTGGAACACTGAAGCTTTCTTT.

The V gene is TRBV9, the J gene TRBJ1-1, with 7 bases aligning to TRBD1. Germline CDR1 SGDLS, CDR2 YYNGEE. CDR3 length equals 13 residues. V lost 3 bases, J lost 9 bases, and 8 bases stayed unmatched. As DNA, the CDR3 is TGTGCCAGCAGCGCCCGAGGGACAGCCAAAGCTTTCTTT. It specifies CASSARGTAKAFF.

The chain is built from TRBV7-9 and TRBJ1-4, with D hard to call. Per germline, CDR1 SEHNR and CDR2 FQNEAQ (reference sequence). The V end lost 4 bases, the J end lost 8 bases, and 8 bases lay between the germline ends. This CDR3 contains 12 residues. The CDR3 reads CASSYGEEKLFF. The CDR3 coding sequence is TGTGCCAGCAGCTATGGGGAAGAAAAACTGTTTTTT.

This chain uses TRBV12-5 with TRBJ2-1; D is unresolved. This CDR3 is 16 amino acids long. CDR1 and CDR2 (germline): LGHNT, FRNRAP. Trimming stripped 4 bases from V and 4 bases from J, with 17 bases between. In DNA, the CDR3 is TGTGCTAGTGGTTACCGGGCCCCAGGCACTTACAATGAGCAGTTCTTC. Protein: CASGYRAPGTYNEQFF.

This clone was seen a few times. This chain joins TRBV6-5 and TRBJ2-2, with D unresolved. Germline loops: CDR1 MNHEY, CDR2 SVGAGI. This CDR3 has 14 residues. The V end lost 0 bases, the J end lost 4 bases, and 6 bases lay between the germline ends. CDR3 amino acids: CASSYSHSTGELFF. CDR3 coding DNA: TGTGCCAGCAGTTACTCTCACTCCACCGGGGAGCTGTTTTTT.

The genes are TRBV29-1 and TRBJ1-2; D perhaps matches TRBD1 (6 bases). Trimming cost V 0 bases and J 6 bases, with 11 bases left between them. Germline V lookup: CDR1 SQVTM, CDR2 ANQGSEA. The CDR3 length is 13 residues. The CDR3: CSVEDGTFNGYTF. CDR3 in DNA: TGCAGCGTTGAAGATGGGACATTTAATGGCTACACCTTC. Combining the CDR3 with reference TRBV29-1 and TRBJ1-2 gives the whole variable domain SAVISQKPSRDICQRGTSLTIQCQVDSQVTMMFWYRQQPGQSLTLIATANQGSEATYESGFVIDKFPISRPNLTFSTLTVSNMSPEDSSIYLCSVEDGTFNGYTFGSGTRLTVV.

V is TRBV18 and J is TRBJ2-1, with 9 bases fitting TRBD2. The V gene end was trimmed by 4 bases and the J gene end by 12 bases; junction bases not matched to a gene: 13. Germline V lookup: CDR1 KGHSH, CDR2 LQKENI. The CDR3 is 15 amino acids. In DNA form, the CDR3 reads TGTGCCAGCTCACTCTCAGGGGTAGCGGGAGCACGGCAGTTCTTC. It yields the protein CASSLSGVAGARQFF.

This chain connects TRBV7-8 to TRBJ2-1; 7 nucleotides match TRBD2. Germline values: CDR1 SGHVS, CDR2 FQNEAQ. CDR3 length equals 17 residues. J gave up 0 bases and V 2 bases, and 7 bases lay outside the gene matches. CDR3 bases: TGTGCCAGCAGCTTATGGGCCGGGGGGACCTCCTACAATGAGCAGTTCTTC. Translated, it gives CASSLWAGGTSYNEQFF.

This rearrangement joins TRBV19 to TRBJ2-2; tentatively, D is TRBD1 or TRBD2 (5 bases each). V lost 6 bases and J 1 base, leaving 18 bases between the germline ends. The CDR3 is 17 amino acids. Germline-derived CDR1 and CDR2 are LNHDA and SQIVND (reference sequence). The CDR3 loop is CASSPGTGTLNTGELFF. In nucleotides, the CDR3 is TGTGCCAGTAGCCCAGGGACCGGGACCCTGAACACCGGGGAGCTGTTTTTT.

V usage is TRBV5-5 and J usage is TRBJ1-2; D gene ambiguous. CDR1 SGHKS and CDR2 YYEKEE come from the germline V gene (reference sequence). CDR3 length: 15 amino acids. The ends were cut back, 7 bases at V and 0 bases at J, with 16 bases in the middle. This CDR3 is CASGPQPTSNYGYTF. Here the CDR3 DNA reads TGTGCCAGCGGCCCCCAGCCCACATCTAACTATGGCTACACCTTC.

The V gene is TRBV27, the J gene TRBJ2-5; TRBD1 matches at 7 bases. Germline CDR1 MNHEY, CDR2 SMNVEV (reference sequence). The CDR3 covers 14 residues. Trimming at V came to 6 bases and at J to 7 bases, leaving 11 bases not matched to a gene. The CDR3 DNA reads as TGTGCCAGCAGGGGACAGTCCGCCCGGGTGACCCAGTACTTC. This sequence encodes CASRGQSARVTQYF.